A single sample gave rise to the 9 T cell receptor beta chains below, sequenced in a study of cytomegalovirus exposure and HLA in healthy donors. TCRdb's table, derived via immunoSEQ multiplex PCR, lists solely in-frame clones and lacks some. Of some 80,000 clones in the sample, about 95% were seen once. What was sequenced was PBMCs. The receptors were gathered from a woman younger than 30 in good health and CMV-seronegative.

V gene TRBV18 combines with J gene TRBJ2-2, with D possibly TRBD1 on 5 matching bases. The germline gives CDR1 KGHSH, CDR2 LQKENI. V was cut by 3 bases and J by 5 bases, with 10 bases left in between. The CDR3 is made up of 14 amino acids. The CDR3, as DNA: TGTGCCAGCTCACCGGGCCAGGGAACCGGGGAGCTGTTTTTT. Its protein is CASSPGQGTGELFF.

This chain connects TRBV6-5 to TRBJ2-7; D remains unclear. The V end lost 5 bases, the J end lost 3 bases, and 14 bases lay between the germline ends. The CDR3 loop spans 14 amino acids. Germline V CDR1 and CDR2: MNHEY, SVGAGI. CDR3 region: CASSSPAVNYEQYF. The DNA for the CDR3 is TGTGCCAGCAGTAGCCCGGCGGTGAACTACGAGCAGTACTTC.

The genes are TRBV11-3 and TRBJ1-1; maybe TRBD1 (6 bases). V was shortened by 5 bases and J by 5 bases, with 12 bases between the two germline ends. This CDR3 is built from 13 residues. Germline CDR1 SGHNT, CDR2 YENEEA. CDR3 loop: CASSPGQKTEAFF. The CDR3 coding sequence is TGTGCCAGCAGCCCCGGACAGAAGACTGAAGCTTTCTTT.

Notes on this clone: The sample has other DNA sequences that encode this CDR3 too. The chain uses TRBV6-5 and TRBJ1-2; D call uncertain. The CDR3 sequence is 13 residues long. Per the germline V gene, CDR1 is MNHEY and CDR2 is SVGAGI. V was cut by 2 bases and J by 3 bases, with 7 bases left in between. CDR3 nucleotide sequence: TGTGCCAGCAGTTACGGCCGGGACTATGGCTACACCTTC. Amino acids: CASSYGRDYGYTF.

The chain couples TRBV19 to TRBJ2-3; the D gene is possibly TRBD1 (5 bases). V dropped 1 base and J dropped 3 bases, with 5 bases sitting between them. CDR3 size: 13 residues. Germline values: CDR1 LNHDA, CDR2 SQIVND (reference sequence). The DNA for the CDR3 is TGTGCCAGTAGTATAGGACAGACAGATACGCAGTATTTT. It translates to CASSIGQTDTQYF.

In DNA, the CDR3 is TGTGCCAGCAGTTCAGCGGGGGCGGGCGGCTACACCTTC. Amino acids: CASSSAGAGGYTF. The rearrangement uses TRBV28 and TRBJ1-2, with a tentative D call TRBD1 (6 bases). CDR1 is MDHEN and CDR2 is SYDVKM in the germline V gene. The length of the CDR3 is 13 residues. Trimming cost V 4 bases and J 8 bases, with 14 bases left between them.

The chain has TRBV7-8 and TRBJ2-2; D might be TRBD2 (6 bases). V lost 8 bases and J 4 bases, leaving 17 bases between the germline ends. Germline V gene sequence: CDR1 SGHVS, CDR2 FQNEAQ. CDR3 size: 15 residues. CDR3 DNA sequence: TGTGCCAGCCAGAGGCTAGCGAGACTCACCGGGGAGCTGTTTTTT. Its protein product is CASQRLARLTGELFF. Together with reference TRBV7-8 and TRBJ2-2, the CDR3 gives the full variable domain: GAGVSQSPRYKVAKRGQDVALRCDPISGHVSLFWYQQALGQGPEFLTYFQNEAQLDKSGLPSDRFFAERPEGSVSTLKIQRTQQEDSAVYLCASQRLARLTGELFFGEGSRLTVL.

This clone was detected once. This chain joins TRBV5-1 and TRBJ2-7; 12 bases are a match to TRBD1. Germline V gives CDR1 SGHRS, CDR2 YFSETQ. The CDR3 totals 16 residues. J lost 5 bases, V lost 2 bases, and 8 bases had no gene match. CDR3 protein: CASSFPLGTGGDEQYF. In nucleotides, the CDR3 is TGCGCCAGCAGCTTCCCACTCGGGACAGGGGGCGACGAGCAGTACTTC.

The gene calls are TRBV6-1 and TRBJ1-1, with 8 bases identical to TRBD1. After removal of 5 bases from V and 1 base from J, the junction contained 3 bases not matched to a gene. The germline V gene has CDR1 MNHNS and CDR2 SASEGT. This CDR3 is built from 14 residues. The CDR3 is CASSHGQGNTEAFF. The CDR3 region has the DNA TGTGCCAGCAGTCATGGACAGGGGAACACTGAAGCTTTCTTT.